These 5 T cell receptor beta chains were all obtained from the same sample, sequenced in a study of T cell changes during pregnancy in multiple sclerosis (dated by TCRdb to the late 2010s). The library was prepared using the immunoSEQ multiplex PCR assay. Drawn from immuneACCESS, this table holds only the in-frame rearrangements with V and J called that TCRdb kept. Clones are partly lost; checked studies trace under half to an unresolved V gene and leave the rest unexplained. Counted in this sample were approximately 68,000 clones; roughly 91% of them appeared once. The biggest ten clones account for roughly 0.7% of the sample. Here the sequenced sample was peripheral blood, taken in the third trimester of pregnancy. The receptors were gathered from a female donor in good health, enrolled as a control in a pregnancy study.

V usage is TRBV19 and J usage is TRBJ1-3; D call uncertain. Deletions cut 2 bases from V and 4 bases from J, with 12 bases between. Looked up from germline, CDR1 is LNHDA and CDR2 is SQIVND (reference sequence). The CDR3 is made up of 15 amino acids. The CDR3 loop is CASSIFQASGNTIYF. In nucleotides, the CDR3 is TGTGCCAGTAGTATATTTCAGGCTTCGGGAAACACCATATATTTT.

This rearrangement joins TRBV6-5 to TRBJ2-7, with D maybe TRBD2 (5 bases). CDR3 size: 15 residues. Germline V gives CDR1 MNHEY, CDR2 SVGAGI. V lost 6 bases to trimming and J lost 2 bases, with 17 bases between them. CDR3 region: CASSTSYTGAYEQYF. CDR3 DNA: TGTGCCAGCAGCACATCCTACACCGGGGCCTACGAGCAGTACTTC.

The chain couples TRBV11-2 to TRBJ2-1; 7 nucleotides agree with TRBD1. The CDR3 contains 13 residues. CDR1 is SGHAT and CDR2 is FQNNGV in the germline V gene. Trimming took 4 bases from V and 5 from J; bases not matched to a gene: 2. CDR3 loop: CASSYGQDNEQFF. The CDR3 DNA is TGTGCCAGCAGCTACGGACAGGACAATGAGCAGTTCTTC. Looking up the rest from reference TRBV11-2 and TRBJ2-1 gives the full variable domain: EAGVAQSPRYKIIEKRQSVAFWCNPISGHATLYWYQQILGQGPKLLIQFQNNGVVDDSQLPKDRFSAERLKGVDSTLKIQPAKLEDSAVYLCASSYGQDNEQFFGPGTRLTVL.

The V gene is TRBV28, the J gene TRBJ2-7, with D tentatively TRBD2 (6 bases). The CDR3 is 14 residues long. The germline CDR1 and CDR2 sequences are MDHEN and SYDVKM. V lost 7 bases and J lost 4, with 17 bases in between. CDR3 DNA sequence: TGTGCCAGCACTCCCCCTAGCGAGAGTTACGAGCAGTACTTC. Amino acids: CASTPPSESYEQYF.

CDR3 sequence: CASSYRDRFMNTEAFF. The DNA of the CDR3 is TGTGCCAGCAGCTACCGGGACAGGTTTATGAACACTGAAGCTTTCTTT. The chain couples TRBV5-5 to TRBJ1-1; 8 bases match TRBD1. Trimming took 3 bases from V and 0 from J; bases not matched to a gene: 7. Per germline, CDR1 SGHKS and CDR2 YYEKEE (reference sequence). The CDR3 length is 16 residues.